This TCR beta chain was sequenced in a study of T cells in Graves' hyperthyroidism and ophthalmopathy. The CDR3 consists of 16 residues. Germline lookup yields CDR1 SGHTA and CDR2 FQGNSA. The V end lost 6 bases, the J end lost 0 bases, and 14 bases lay between the germline ends. TCR beta CDR3 sequences were amplified from RNA transcripts. When the TCR CDR3 underwent first-round RT-PCR, the HTBI primer set was used. TCRdb re-called the multiplex PCR reads through MiXCR, storing one row per CDR3 protein. Here the sample spans a few hundred thousand distinct CDR3 sequences, roughly 25% being singletons. This clonotype was picked up a small number of times.

The material sequenced was blood. The chain has TRBV7-2 and TRBJ1-4; no firm D call. This TCR was sampled from a man aged 45-65 years with Graves' hyperthyroidism. The chain's CDR3 is CASSPEVTTTNEKLFF. Written as DNA, the CDR3 is TGTGCCAGCAGTCCGGAGGTGACTACAACTAATGAAAAACTGTTTTTT.